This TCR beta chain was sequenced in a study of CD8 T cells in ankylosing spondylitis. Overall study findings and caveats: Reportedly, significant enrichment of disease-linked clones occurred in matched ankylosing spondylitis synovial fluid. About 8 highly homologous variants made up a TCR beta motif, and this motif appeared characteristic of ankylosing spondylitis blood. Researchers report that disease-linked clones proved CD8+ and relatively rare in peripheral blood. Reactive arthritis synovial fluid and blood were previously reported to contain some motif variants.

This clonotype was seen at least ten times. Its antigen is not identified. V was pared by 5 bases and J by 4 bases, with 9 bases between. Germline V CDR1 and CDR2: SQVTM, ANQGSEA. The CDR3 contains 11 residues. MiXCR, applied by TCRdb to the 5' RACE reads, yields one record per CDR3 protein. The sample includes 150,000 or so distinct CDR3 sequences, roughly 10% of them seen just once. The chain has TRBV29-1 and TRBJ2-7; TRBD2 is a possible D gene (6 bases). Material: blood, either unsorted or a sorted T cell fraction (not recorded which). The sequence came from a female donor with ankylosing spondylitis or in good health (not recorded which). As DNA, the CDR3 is TGCAGCGTTCGGGCGGGGTACGAGCAGTACTTC. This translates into CSVRAGYEQYF.